The 4 T cell receptor beta chains listed next were all sequenced from one sample in a study of T cells in localized non-small cell lung cancer. TCRdb's copy holds only in-frame clones and misses some; the assay was immunoSEQ multiplex PCR. The sample carries around 91,000 clones, approximately 88% recorded once. Source: peripheral blood, taken before any cancer treatment. Every receptor here comes from a man between 40 and 70 years old with stage I squamous cell lung carcinoma.

V usage is TRBV6-1 and J usage is TRBJ1-1, with D possibly TRBD1 on 5 matching bases. V lost 3 bases and J 5 bases, leaving 13 bases between the germline ends. Germline CDR1 MNHNS, CDR2 SASEGT. This CDR3 contains 14 residues. Here the CDR3 reads CASSDGALRTEAFF. DNA for the CDR3: TGTGCCAGCAGTGATGGGGCCCTAAGGACTGAAGCTTTCTTT.

The CDR3 spells CASSLGKLNMNTEAFF. DNA for the CDR3: TGCGCCAGCAGCCTCGGAAAATTAAATATGAACACTGAAGCTTTCTTT. This chain joins TRBV4-3 and TRBJ1-1; D unclear. Trimming shortened V by 4 bases and J by 0 bases, and 15 bases separated the two germline ends. This CDR3 has 16 amino acids. CDR1 and CDR2 from the germline V gene are LGHNA and YSLEER.

This clone was picked up one time. This rearrangement joins TRBV7-6 to TRBJ1-5, with D possibly matching TRBD1 (6 bases). The germline V gene encodes CDR1 SGHVS and CDR2 FNYEAQ. CDR3 length equals 14 residues. V was clipped by 5 bases and J by 0 bases, with 8 bases between them. In nucleotides, the CDR3 is TGTGCCAGCAGCGCAGGGGTTAGCAATCAGCCCCAGCATTTT. As protein: CASSAGVSNQPQHF.

The chain recombines TRBV6-4 with TRBJ2-3; a weak D match, TRBD2 (6 bases). Germline values: CDR1 MRHNA, CDR2 SNTAGT. This CDR3 comprises 15 residues. Trimming took 5 bases from V and 3 from J, leaving 15 bases between them. The CDR3 here is CASSTEGGGTDTQYF. CDR3 in DNA: TGTGCCAGCAGTACCGAGGGAGGAGGAACAGATACGCAGTATTTT.